This paragraph covers one T cell receptor beta chain sequence. Its antigen remains undetermined. No much larger clonotype is one base removed from it; base qualities were not supplied. The record originates from a study of cytomegalovirus exposure and HLA in healthy donors (dated by TCRdb to about 2017). Background for the entire study: An earlier analysis of several hundred of the donors reported approximately 280 Gb of sequence data and 100 million to 120 million unique TCR beta sequences obtained from roughly 180 million T cells. A later genetic analysis took genome-wide SNP genotypes for about three fifths of the roughly 700 donors and used that subset as a discovery cohort. High-throughput TCR immunosequencing, statistical association of individual TCRs with disease status, and machine learning were combined to predict cytomegalovirus infection status. A few DR-DQ haplotypes were treated as single units for association and clustering because of strong linkage in the cohort. Donor age, sex, ethnicity and CMV serostatus were compiled alongside the repertoire data. The study profiled the T cell repertoires of fewer than 850 subjects by immunosequencing and related them to cytomegalovirus serostatus. In a later analysis, previously published TCR beta repertoires from some 640 donors were re-analyzed and high-resolution HLA genotyping was added so that TCR occurrence patterns could be studied. Typing coverage varied by locus: 629-630 donors for A, B, C, DRB1 and DQB1; roughly 510 for DQA1; around 570 for DPA1; approximately 450 for DPB1. Class I and class II HLA loci were covered by the typing at four-digit resolution. An earlier analysis of fewer than 700 of the donors applied high-throughput TCR beta sequencing to assess whether each TCR beta V gene segment acted as functional or pseudogenic. The genetic ancestry cluster associated with self-reported Caucasian donors included 65% to 90% of the roughly 380 genotyped donors. Among some 400 genotyped donors of the cohort, an average of approximately 240,000 unique TCR beta nucleotide sequences was sequenced per donor, of which about 20% were non-productive. An early release that covered roughly 600 HLA-typed donors contained approximately 300 gigabases of sequencing data and 75 million to 100 million unique TCR sequences. Rather than using new phenotypic data, the later analysis identified candidate immune exposures from TCR beta sequences and from how often those sequences occurred across donors. The study aimed to test whether cataloging public T cell receptors could reveal signatures of past pathogen exposure. Every repertoire in the discovery cohort had been generated on one and the same sequencing platform. In addition to the first cohort of 666 subjects, a separate validation cohort of 120 different subjects was used.

The cohort consisted of more than 650 healthy bone marrow donors. Cohort members were all nominally healthy when sampled, although unrecorded immune exposures were likely present. The donor tested CMV seropositive, placing the donor among the 250 to 350 seropositive members of the cohort. A peripheral blood sample was provided by each donor, and peripheral blood mononuclear cells were used for TCR beta sequencing. The Qiagen DNeasy Blood Extraction Kit was used to extract genomic DNA from the blood cell samples. Summary of the overall study and its limitations: In a later analysis, the rate of TCR association differed among HLA loci, with DRB1 alleles having the most associated TCRs and HLA-C alleles having the fewest. The 87-base-pair reads could not distinguish some IMGT-functional V segments, including TRBV6-2 and TRBV6-3, so those segments were excluded. A later analysis reported that several top co-occurrence clusters appeared linked to parvovirus B19, influenza, CMV and Epstein-Barr virus. Most TCR sequences were seen in very few donors, while some public TCRs were found in many individuals. Assigning TCR associations to individual alleles was difficult when HLA alleles, especially DR and DQ, strongly co-occurred. In the study, around 150 TCR beta chains were listed as associated with cytomegalovirus. A group of highly shared sequence variants was considered likely to be a technical artifact of the sequencing pipeline. The authors suggested that the approach could potentially be extended to other disease states and immunological phenotypes. HLA typing was unavailable for some donors at each locus, so association tests used only the typed subset. The cohort was sequenced for TCR beta chains only, and without alpha or paired-chain data the features that could be detected were limited. In vitro tests confirmed that a few of the cytomegalovirus-associated TCR beta chains recognize cytomegalovirus antigens. A later analysis associated 15,000 to 20,000 TCR beta sequences with specific HLA alleles at a false discovery rate of 0.05. Immune exposure information for the cohort was limited to CMV serostatus. Sequencing depth was assumed to be roughly uniform across donors in the presence/absence analyses, though that assumption may not hold. The classifier was reported to diagnose cytomegalovirus status with high specificity and sensitivity in both the original and validation cohorts. Correlated functional status among segregating V segments might reflect linkage disequilibrium, but an unknown experimental factor could not be ruled out. According to a later genetic analysis, donors in an Asian-associated ancestry cluster had fewer N-insertions in productive TCRs than the approximately 710-donor mean. In an earlier analysis of about 600 of the donors, most TCR beta V segments appeared in productive rearrangements about 87% or about 30% of the time, broadly matching IMGT annotations. A further reported finding was that TCR beta sequences accurately predicted the HLA-A and HLA-B alleles for most subjects in the first cohort. An association between a missense DCLRE1C variant and V-gene and J-gene trimming of TCR beta chains was found in a later genetic analysis and replicated in an independent cohort. Around 16 rarely observed V segments, including chromosome 9 orphons, were excluded from the earlier analysis of almost 600 of the donors because counts were too low. According to a later analysis, most CMV-associated TCR beta chains appeared to be HLA-restricted, and the HLA associations seemed to be driven largely by CMV exposure. A later analysis found that HLA-associated TCR beta chains were more clonally expanded and had lower generation probabilities than equally common non-associated chains.

Preparation of the library involved the immunoSEQ multiplex PCR assay. A mixture of 60 forward primers for TCR Vbeta segments and 13 reverse primers for TCR Jbeta segments was used in the multiplex PCR. The CDR3 region of rearranged TCR beta genes was amplified from genomic DNA by a multiplex PCR assay. Amplified TCR beta libraries were sequenced as 87-base-pair reads on the Illumina HiSeq System. Under the source paper's analysis protocol: Across the 700 or so repertoires, a later analysis counted 80 million or so unique TCR beta chains, some 11 million of which were shared by at least two donors. To remove PCR and sequencing errors, raw reads were error-corrected and collapsed into unique sequences using a nearest-neighbor algorithm that merged closely related sequences. Alignment of CDR3 sequences to IMGT reference sequences was used to assign V, D and J gene segments. Each retained sequence needed at least a six-nucleotide match to both a V gene segment and a J gene segment. A rearrangement counted as productive if the CDR3 had no stop codons and remained in frame with V and J, and every other rearrangement counted as non-productive. Following IMGT convention, CDR3 was defined as the stretch from the second conserved V-encoded cysteine up to the conserved J-encoded phenylalanine. The earlier analysis of a few hundred of the donors excluded any sequence lacking an unambiguous match to a single V gene segment. An earlier analysis of fewer than 750 of the donors classified V segments as functional when productive rearrangements were above 56.7% and as segregating when the standard deviation between donors was above 5%. A statistical classification framework was built for diagnosing cytomegalovirus status from the catalog of TCR beta chain sequences. In a later analysis, TCR nucleotide sequences were compared against IMGT/GENE-DB human TR gene sequences so that V and J genes could be assigned. Using the TCRdist pipeline, a later analysis assigned CDR3 sequences along with most-parsimonious VDJ recombination scenarios. In a later analysis, every TCR beta chain was defined by the combination of its CDR3 amino acid sequence and its V-gene family, and reads without a unique V-gene family were dropped. As a way to deal with suspected cross-contamination and a sequencing artifact, a later analysis dropped 450 to 600 nucleotide sequences that were highly shared and had low generation probability. In a later analysis, a clonal expansion index was calculated for each public chain from normalized within-repertoire ranks of inferred template counts. In a later analysis, generation probabilities were computed with a VDJ recombination model fitted to out-of-frame rearrangements, and the resulting probabilities were checked against IGoR. In a later analysis, hypergeometric tests were used to score TCR-TCR, TCR-HLA and TCR-CMV co-occurrence, with a repertoire-size bias correction applied to TCR pairs. A later analysis estimated false discovery rates by permuting HLA or CMV assignments 20 times. A later analysis grouped co-occurring TCRs with DBSCAN, adding TCRdist sequence similarity when clustering within HLA-allele-positive subsets. Repertoires with fewer than 30,000 or more than 120,000 public chains were left out of co-occurrence clustering, as were about five repertoires with anomalous nucleotide sharing. What TCRdb holds here is the immuneACCESS table cut down to in-frame rearrangements. Part of the clones is not present; checked against another copy, under half of the missing clones reflect an unresolved V gene, and the others are unexplained. That table gives V, J and clone size, and the DNA gave D and trimming. The sample profile shows about 36,000 clones; 53% of them were found once. Of the sample, around 6.2% is held by the ten largest clones.

V loses 1 base, J loses 4 bases, and the germline ends lie 11 bases apart. The CDR3 measures 14 amino acids from cysteine to phenylalanine. CDR3 DNA is the only sequence kept; it has 42 bases, read in frame from the first base. The CDR1 and CDR2 encoded by the germline V gene are SGHDT and YYEEEE. Source material: PBMCs. This receptor chain uses TRBV5-6 and TRBJ1-1, and TRBD1 may be the D gene, going by 5 matching bases. The source is a woman in her forties in good health and CMV-seropositive. The base sequence is TGTGCCAGCAGCTTGCTAGCGGGGCGCACTGAAGCTTTCTTT. This is translated as CASSLLAGRTEAFF. The reference TRBV5-6 and TRBJ1-1 proteins fill in what lies around the CDR3, so the full variable domain reads DAGVTQSPTHLIKTRGQQVTLRCSPKSGHDTVSWYQQALGQGPQFIFQYYEEEERQRGNFPDRFSGHQFPNYSSELNVNALLLGDSALYLCASSLLAGRTEAFFGQGTRLTVV.